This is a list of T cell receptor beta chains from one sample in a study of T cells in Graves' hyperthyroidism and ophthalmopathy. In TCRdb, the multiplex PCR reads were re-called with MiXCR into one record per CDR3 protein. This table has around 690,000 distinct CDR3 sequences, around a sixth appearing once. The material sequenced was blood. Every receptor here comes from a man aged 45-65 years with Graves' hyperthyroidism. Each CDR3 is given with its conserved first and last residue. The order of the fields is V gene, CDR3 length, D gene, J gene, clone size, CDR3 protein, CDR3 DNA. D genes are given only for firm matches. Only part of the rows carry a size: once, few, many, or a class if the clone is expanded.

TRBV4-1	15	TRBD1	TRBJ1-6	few	CASSHGQGNNSPLHF	TGCGCCAGCAGCCACGGACAGGGAAATAATTCACCCCTCCACTTT
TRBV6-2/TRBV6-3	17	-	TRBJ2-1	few	CASSSLTMSRGGNEQFF	TGTGCCAGCAGTTCTCTGACAATGAGCAGGGGAGGGAATGAGCAGTTCTTC
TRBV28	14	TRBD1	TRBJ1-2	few	CASRYRGGNYGYTF	TGTGCCAGCAGGTACAGGGGTGGGAACTATGGCTACACCTTC
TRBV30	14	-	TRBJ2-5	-	CAWAYVRGMGTQYF	TGTGCCTGGGCGTACGTTCGGGGGATGGGGACCCAGTACTTC
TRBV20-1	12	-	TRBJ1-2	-	CSAAGQNYGYTF	TGCAGTGCTGCAGGACAGAACTATGGCTACACCTTC
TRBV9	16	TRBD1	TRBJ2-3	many	CASSVGTGEDTDTQYF	TGTGCCAGCAGCGTCGGGACAGGCGAAGACACAGATACGCAGTATTTT
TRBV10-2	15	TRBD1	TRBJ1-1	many	CASSRDRGVNTEAFF	TGCGCCAGCAGCCGGGACAGGGGGGTGAACACTGAAGCTTTCTTT
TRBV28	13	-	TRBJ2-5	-	CASSFNREETQYF	TGTGCCAGCAGTTTTAACAGGGAAGAGACCCAGTACTTC
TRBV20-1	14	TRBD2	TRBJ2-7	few	CSARPGTRSYGQYF	TGCAGTGCTAGACCCGGGACTAGATCCTACGGGCAGTACTTC
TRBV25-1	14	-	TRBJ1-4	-	CASRPEDSREKLFF	TGTGCCAGCAGGCCCGAGGACAGCCGCGAAAAACTGTTTTTT
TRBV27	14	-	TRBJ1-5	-	CASSLSAHNQPQHF	TGTGCCAGCAGTTTATCCGCCCACAATCAGCCCCAGCATTTT
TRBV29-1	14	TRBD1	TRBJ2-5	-	CSVGDRGQLETQYF	TGCAGCGTTGGCGACAGGGGGCAATTGGAGACCCAGTACTTC
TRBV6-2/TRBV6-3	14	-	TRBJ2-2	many	CASTMVRNTGELFF	TGTGCCAGCACTATGGTCCGGAACACCGGGGAGCTGTTTTTT
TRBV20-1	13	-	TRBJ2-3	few	CSARQFSTDTQYF	TGCAGTGCTCGACAGTTTAGCACAGATACGCAGTATTTT